This entry lists 28 T cell receptor beta chains sequenced from one sample in a study of OX40 agonist ivuxolimab in advanced cancers. TCRdb's copy holds only in-frame clones and misses some; the assay was immunoSEQ multiplex PCR. The table lists tens of thousands of clones, around 82% of them singletons. This material consisted of CD4+ or CD8+ T cells sorted from blood, taken in a trial of the OX40 agonist ivuxolimab. The receptors stem from an adult with an advanced solid tumor such as melanoma, head and neck, liver or kidney cancer.

This chain links TRBV5-1 with TRBJ1-1; tentative D call: TRBD1 (6 bases). The CDR3 has 13 amino acids. Deletions cut 1 base from V and 5 bases from J, with 9 bases between. Germline V gives CDR1 SGHRS, CDR2 YFSETQ. The CDR3, as DNA: TGCGCCAGCAGCTTGTTACAGGGAACTGAAGCTTTCTTT. Its protein is CASSLLQGTEAFF.

This clone was seen a single time. The chain recombines TRBV10-1 with TRBJ2-2; 7 bases line up with TRBD2. Trimming cost V 0 bases and J 2 bases; bases outside gene matches: 3. This CDR3 is built from 16 residues. The germline V gene encodes CDR1 WNHNN and CDR2 SYGVQD (reference sequence). For the CDR3, the DNA is TGCGCCAGCAGTGAGTCGACGGGGGGTAACACCGGGGAGCTGTTTTTT. Protein: CASSESTGGNTGELFF.

The genes are TRBV10-1 and TRBJ2-3; either TRBD1 or TRBD2 may supply D (5 bases each). This CDR3 comprises 16 residues. Germline lookup yields CDR1 WNHNN and CDR2 SYGVQD (reference sequence). The germline V and J ends were trimmed by 0 bases and 0 bases, with 10 bases remaining between them. This CDR3 reads CASSESRAGSTDTQYF. DNA for the CDR3: TGCGCCAGCAGTGAGTCGAGGGCAGGGAGCACAGATACGCAGTATTTT.

CDR3 DNA sequence: TGTGCCAGCAGCCGTAGTCTCGGGACTAGCTCCGAGCAGTACTTC. Protein product: CASSRSLGTSSEQYF. This rearrangement joins TRBV6-5 to TRBJ2-7; 9 bases fit TRBD2. The V and J ends lost 6 bases and 6 bases, in that order; junction bases with no gene match: 12. Looked up from germline, CDR1 is MNHEY and CDR2 is SVGAGI. This CDR3 comprises 15 residues.

In DNA, the CDR3 is TGTGCCAGCGTATCAAGGCGGGAGGCCTACGAGCAGTACTTC. Residues: CASVSRREAYEQYF. J is TRBJ2-7 and V is TRBV28; 8 bases align to TRBD2. The CDR3 has 14 amino acids. Germline loops: CDR1 MDHEN, CDR2 SYDVKM. Unmatched junction bases numbered 8, after V lost 8 bases and J lost 2 bases. The variable domain in full, completed from reference TRBV28 and TRBJ2-7, reads DVKVTQSSRYLVKRTGEKVFLECVQDMDHENMFWYRQDPGLGLRLIYFSYDVKMKEKGDIPEGYSVSREKKERFSLILESASTNQTSMYLCASVSRREAYEQYFGPGTRLTVT.

The chain combines TRBV19 with TRBJ1-2; D is uncertain. The germline V gene has CDR1 LNHDA and CDR2 SQIVND (reference sequence). This CDR3 comprises 13 residues. Trimming pared 6 bases from V and 2 bases from J, leaving 10 bases between. The CDR3 sequence is CASRFSINYGYTF. The DNA for the CDR3 is TGTGCCAGTAGATTTTCCATCAACTATGGCTACACCTTC. The variable domain in full, with the rest retrieved from reference TRBV19 and TRBJ1-2, is DGGITQSPKYLFRKEGQNVTLSCEQNLNHDAMYWYRQDPGQGLRLIYYSQIVNDFQKGDIAEGYSVSREKKESFPLTVTSAQKNPTAFYLCASRFSINYGYTFGSGTRLTVV.

V usage is TRBV2 and J usage is TRBJ2-1; no firm D call. There are 15 residues in the CDR3. Germline V gene lookup returns CDR1 SNHLY and CDR2 FYNNEI. Deletions cut 8 bases from V and 0 bases from J, with 14 bases between. The CDR3 DNA follows: TGTGCCAGCCACTACAGTTTTAGCTCCTACAATGAGCAGTTCTTC. This sequence encodes CASHYSFSSYNEQFF.

DNA of the CDR3: TGTGCCAGCAGCCCTGGGACTGAAGGTGGCTACACCTTC. Its translation is CASSPGTEGGYTF. The chain joins TRBV7-3 to TRBJ1-2, with a possible D match to TRBD1 (5 bases). CDR1 SGHTA and CDR2 FQGTGA come from the germline V gene. V was trimmed by 5 bases and J by 7 bases, leaving 14 bases between them. The CDR3 is 13 amino acids.

CDR3 sequence: CAISESTGGGDTQYF. CDR3 coding DNA: TGTGCCATCAGTGAGTCGACAGGGGGAGGAGATACGCAGTATTTT. This chain connects TRBV10-3 to TRBJ2-3; 9 bases match TRBD1. Germline CDR1 is ENHRY and CDR2 is SYGVKD. The CDR3 extends over 15 amino acids. The junction had 3 bases not matched to a gene; V was cut back by 0 bases and J by 5 bases.

The J gene is TRBJ2-1, the V gene TRBV6-1; 13 nucleotides agree with TRBD2. After removal of 5 bases from V and 9 bases from J, the junction contained 7 bases not matched to a gene. Germline V CDR1 and CDR2: MNHNS, SASEGT. The CDR3 runs 15 residues. CDR3 region: CASSPTSGGQGEQFF. In nucleotides, the CDR3 is TGTGCCAGCAGTCCGACTAGCGGGGGGCAGGGTGAGCAGTTCTTC.

This clone came up a few times. The rearrangement uses TRBV28 and TRBJ2-5; D is undetermined. Trimming removed 1 base at V and 4 bases at J, with 4 bases between. Germline CDR1 MDHEN, CDR2 SYDVKM. CDR3 size: 12 residues. CDR3 nucleotides: TGTGCCAGCAGTTTATCTAGAGAGACCCAGTACTTC. Its translation is CASSLSRETQYF.

The chain carries TRBV19 and TRBJ2-1; D could derive from TRBD1 or TRBD2 (5 bases each). CDR1 LNHDA and CDR2 SQIVND come from the germline V gene (reference sequence). V was cut by 1 base and J by 3 bases, with 22 bases left in between. This CDR3 spans 19 amino acids. The CDR3 coding sequence is TGTGCCAGTAGTATAGTAGGTGGGGCACCGGGACGGTACTACAATGAGCAGTTCTTC. Translated: CASSIVGGAPGRYYNEQFF. Using reference TRBV19 and TRBJ2-1 for the parts outside the CDR3, the full variable domain is DGGITQSPKYLFRKEGQNVTLSCEQNLNHDAMYWYRQDPGQGLRLIYYSQIVNDFQKGDIAEGYSVSREKKESFPLTVTSAQKNPTAFYLCASSIVGGAPGRYYNEQFFGPGTRLTVL.

The chain links TRBV28 to TRBJ2-5; 9 bases map to TRBD2. Unmatched junction bases numbered 13, after V lost 6 bases and J lost 11 bases. Germline V lookup: CDR1 MDHEN, CDR2 SYDVKM. This CDR3 is built from 14 residues. CDR3 nucleotides: TGTGCCAGCAGCAGGACTAGCGCCCAGGGAGAGCAGTACTTC. Translating it yields CASSRTSAQGEQYF.

The rearrangement uses TRBV2 and TRBJ2-7, with D unresolved. The V and J ends lost 2 bases and 3 bases respectively, with 14 bases between them. The CDR3 covers 15 residues. Germline V lookup: CDR1 SNHLY, CDR2 FYNNEI. CDR3 DNA: TGTGCCAGCAGTGAATTCCGGTTAGATGACTACGAGCAGTACGTC. Protein product: CASSEFRLDDYEQYV.

This clone turned up a few times. This rearrangement joins TRBV5-1 to TRBJ1-2, with D possibly being TRBD1 (5 bases). The CDR3 totals 15 residues. The V end was cut by 0 bases, the J end by 4 bases, with 13 bases between. Germline lookup yields CDR1 SGHRS and CDR2 YFSETQ. The CDR3 sequence is CASSLEPQARYGYTF. In nucleotides, the CDR3 is TGCGCCAGCAGCTTGGAGCCACAGGCCCGCTATGGCTACACCTTC.

This chain links TRBV6-5 with TRBJ1-1; TRBD1 agrees at 9 bases. J gave up 4 bases and V 7 bases, and 7 bases lay outside the gene matches. There are 14 residues in the CDR3. Germline loops: CDR1 MNHEY, CDR2 SVGAGI. The CDR3 coding sequence is TGTGCCAGCATTCCGGGACAGGGTACCACTGAAGCTTTCTTT. Its protein is CASIPGQGTTEAFF.

CDR3 sequence (DNA): TGTGCCAGTAGTATAAAGGCGAATCGAGAGACCCAGTACTTC. Its protein product is CASSIKANRETQYF. This chain joins TRBV19 and TRBJ2-5; D gene uncertain. This CDR3 has 14 amino acids. V lost 2 bases and J 4 bases, leaving 11 bases between the germline ends. Germline CDR1 and CDR2: LNHDA and SQIVND (reference sequence).

The chain couples TRBV15 to TRBJ2-1; TRBD1 matches at 9 bases. The trim removed 1 base at V and 4 bases at J, leaving 2 bases unmatched. The germline V gene has CDR1 LNHNV and CDR2 YYDKDF (reference sequence). The CDR3 extends over 15 amino acids. CDR3 amino acids: CATSRGQGGYNEQFF. The CDR3 DNA follows: TGTGCCACCAGCAGAGGACAGGGGGGATACAATGAGCAGTTCTTC.

The genes are TRBV30 and TRBJ1-2; D may be TRBD1 (6 bases). Germline V CDR1 and CDR2: GTSNPN, SVGIG (reference sequence). V lost 7 bases, J lost 3 bases, and 21 bases lay in between. The CDR3 extends over 15 amino acids. The CDR3 region has the DNA TGTGCCTCGACAAAAAACAGGGAGCATGACTATGGCTACACCTTC. Encoded protein: CASTKNREHDYGYTF. The variable domain in full, with the rest retrieved from reference TRBV30 and TRBJ1-2, is SQTIHQWPATLVQPVGSPLSLECTVEGTSNPNLYWYRQAAGRGLQLLFYSVGIGQISSEVPQNLSASRPQDRQFILSSKKLLLSDSGFYLCASTKNREHDYGYTFGSGTRLTVV.

The rearrangement joins TRBV28 to TRBJ2-5; tentative D call: TRBD1 (7 bases). The V gene's germline CDR1 is MDHEN and CDR2 SYDVKM. The CDR3 has 16 amino acids. Deletions cut 6 bases from V and 5 bases from J, with 22 bases between. The CDR3 coding sequence is TGTGCCAGCAGCGACCCCCTCGGACAGGCGGGGGAGACCCAGTACTTC. As protein: CASSDPLGQAGETQYF.

The chain has TRBV27 and TRBJ2-1; 9 positions match TRBD2. The length of the CDR3 is 17 residues. V lost 5 bases, J lost 5 bases, and 13 bases stayed unmatched. In germline, CDR1 is MNHEY, CDR2 SMNVEV (reference sequence). The CDR3 DNA reads TGTGCCAGCAGTACACGACTAGCGGTCGAGGGAAACAATGAGCAGTTCTTC. Its translation: CASSTRLAVEGNNEQFF.

This chain connects TRBV27 to TRBJ2-7; the D is unclear. V lost 3 bases and J lost 6, with 12 bases in between. CDR1 is MNHEY and CDR2 is SMNVEV in the germline V gene (reference sequence). CDR3 length: 13 amino acids. DNA of the CDR3: TGTGCCAGCAGTTTTCTTCCCGGATCCGAGCAGTACTTC. This encodes CASSFLPGSEQYF.

The rearrangement uses TRBV5-1 and TRBJ1-1; possibly TRBD1 for D (5 bases). Germline values: CDR1 SGHRS, CDR2 YFSETQ. The ends were cut back, 8 bases at V and 4 bases at J, with 12 bases in the middle. The CDR3 extends over 12 amino acids. The CDR3 nucleotides read TGCGCCAGTGAGGGGTTTGGCACTGAAGCTTTCTTT. Amino acids: CASEGFGTEAFF.

This sequence joins TRBV28 and TRBJ2-2; D tentatively fits TRBD1 or TRBD2 (6 bases each). Germline CDR1 is MDHEN and CDR2 is SYDVKM. The CDR3 covers 15 residues. Trimming left V 6 bases short and J 6 bases short, with 17 bases between. CDR3 residues: CASRMAGGAAGELFF. The CDR3, as DNA: TGTGCCAGCAGGATGGCCGGGGGCGCCGCCGGGGAGCTGTTTTTT. The entire variable domain, with the rest obtained from reference TRBV28 and TRBJ2-2, is as follows: DVKVTQSSRYLVKRTGEKVFLECVQDMDHENMFWYRQDPGLGLRLIYFSYDVKMKEKGDIPEGYSVSREKKERFSLILESASTNQTSMYLCASRMAGGAAGELFFGEGSRLTVL.

This chain uses TRBV7-3 with TRBJ2-3; 10 positions agree with TRBD2. Germline V gives CDR1 SGHTA, CDR2 FQGTGA. The J segment lost 3 bases and the V segment lost 0 bases, leaving 6 bases of the junction unmatched. The length of the CDR3 is 17 residues. Here the CDR3 reads CASSLTVASGRTDTQYF. The CDR3 nucleotides read TGTGCCAGCAGCTTAACAGTGGCTAGCGGGAGAACAGATACGCAGTATTTT.

The chain has TRBV13 and TRBJ2-5, with 10 bases lining up with TRBD2. The J call may be faulty, since TRBJ2-7 better matches the DNA end. The CDR3 runs 17 residues. Germline CDR1 is PRHDT and CDR2 is FYEKMQ (reference sequence). This chain's CDR3 is CASSLGPASGRPNEQYF. CDR3 DNA sequence: TGTGCCAGCAGCTTAGGCCCGGCTAGCGGGAGACCCAACGAGCAGTACTTC.

The rearrangement uses TRBV7-2 and TRBJ2-5; D gene uncertain. The CDR3 is 13 amino acids. Germline values: CDR1 SGHTA, CDR2 FQGNSA. Deletions cut 2 bases from V and 2 bases from J, with 6 bases between. CDR3 amino acids: CASSLPRQETQYF. CDR3 nucleotides: TGTGCCAGCAGCTTACCGCGGCAAGAGACCCAGTACTTC.

The J gene is TRBJ2-3, the V gene TRBV7-9; D is unresolved. Germline CDR1 SEHNR, CDR2 FQNEAQ (reference sequence). The germline V and J ends were trimmed by 5 bases and 6 bases, with 18 bases remaining between them. CDR3 length: 15 amino acids. CDR3 bases: TGTGCCAGCAGCCCCAAGCGAAGGCTAATGGATACGCAGTATTTT. Translated, it gives CASSPKRRLMDTQYF.